This passage covers 5 T cell receptor beta chains from one sample sequenced in a study of immune evolution from preneoplasia to lung adenocarcinoma (dated by TCRdb to about 2021). Libraries were prepared through the immunoSEQ multiplex PCR assay. TCRdb obtained this table from immuneACCESS and retained in-frame rearrangements with V and J assigned. These tables miss some clones; where compared with another copy, unresolved V genes account for less than half of the shortfall, and the remainder is unexplained. The table for this sample lists 15,000 or so clones; 85% of them were counted only once. Around 2.9% of the sample is taken by the ten largest. Sequenced sample: FFPE lung adenocarcinoma in situ tissue. Taken with the paper, the label for cell subset or site translates to: preinvasive adenocarcinoma in situ (AIS). The receptors stem from a donor at least 70 years old with lung adenocarcinoma.

The chain couples TRBV5-6 to TRBJ2-3, with no clear D. Per germline, CDR1 SGHDT and CDR2 YYEEEE. Trimming cost V 2 bases and J 2 bases, with 15 bases left between them. The CDR3 consists of 16 residues. CDR3 loop: CASSLGRQTYTDTQYF. The CDR3 nucleotides read TGTGCCAGCAGCTTAGGTCGGCAAACCTACACAGATACGCAGTATTTT. The variable domain in full, completed from reference TRBV5-6 and TRBJ2-3, reads DAGVTQSPTHLIKTRGQQVTLRCSPKSGHDTVSWYQQALGQGPQFIFQYYEEEERQRGNFPDRFSGHQFPNYSSELNVNALLLGDSALYLCASSLGRQTYTDTQYFGPGTRLTVL.

This clone has only a few counts. This rearrangement joins TRBV4-3 to TRBJ2-1; maybe TRBD2 (5 bases). Germline CDR1 reads LGHNA; CDR2 reads YSLEER. V was pared by 0 bases and J by 3 bases, with 15 bases between. CDR3 length: 17 residues. CDR3 sequence reads: CASSQDPRLAHYNEQFF. In DNA, the CDR3 is TGCGCCAGCAGCCAAGATCCGCGGCTAGCTCACTACAATGAGCAGTTCTTC.

The chain has TRBV7-9 and TRBJ1-2; 8 bases match TRBD1. The CDR3 is made up of 14 amino acids. V lost 5 bases to trimming and J lost 4 bases; unmatched junction nucleotides: 6. Germline values: CDR1 SEHNR, CDR2 FQNEAQ (reference sequence). CDR3 sequence: CASSRGTGTYGYTF. CDR3 bases: TGTGCCAGCAGCCGCGGGACAGGAACCTATGGCTACACCTTC. Supplemented by reference TRBV7-9 and TRBJ1-2, the full variable domain reads DTGVSQNPRHKITKRGQNVTFRCDPISEHNRLYWYRQTLGQGPEFLTYFQNEAQLEKSRLLSDRFSAERPKGSFSTLEIQRTEQGDSAMYLCASSRGTGTYGYTFGSGTRLTVV.

The chain carries TRBV14 and TRBJ1-2; possibly TRBD1 for D (5 bases). The V end was cut by 3 bases, the J end by 4 bases, with 9 bases between. Per the germline V gene, CDR1 is SGHDN and CDR2 is FVKESK. The CDR3 is made up of 13 amino acids. The CDR3 spells CASSHRDLYGYTF. CDR3 DNA sequence: TGTGCCAGCAGCCACCGGGACCTCTATGGCTACACCTTC.

The chain combines TRBV5-6 with TRBJ2-7, with D maybe TRBD2 (6 bases). Germline loops: CDR1 SGHDT, CDR2 YYEEEE. The V end was cut by 4 bases, the J end by 5 bases, with 25 bases between. This CDR3 region has 17 residues. CDR3 sequence reads: CASSTSNGLARVNEQYF. CDR3 DNA: TGTGCCAGCAGCACCTCCAATGGGCTAGCGCGGGTAAACGAGCAGTACTTC.